Shown below are 2 T cell receptor beta chains from a single sample sequenced in a study of blood T cell repertoires in COVID-19. Libraries were prepared by immunoSEQ multiplex PCR; TCRdb keeps only in-frame clonotypes and omits some of them. The table records a few hundred thousand clones, 75% to 90% of them present only once. The sequenced material came from PBMCs or T cells enriched from blood (not recorded which). All receptors come from a young man who had recovered from COVID-19.

This clone showed up just a few times. The rearrangement links TRBV30 to TRBJ1-1; 7 bases map to TRBD1. The CDR3 is 15 amino acids. After removal of 1 base from V and 5 bases from J, the junction contained 10 bases not matched to a gene. The germline V gene has CDR1 GTSNPN and CDR2 SVGIG (reference sequence). CDR3 coding DNA: TGTGCCTGGAGTGCTGACAGGGTAGAGTGGACTGAAGCTTTCTTT. Encoded protein: CAWSADRVEWTEAFF.

This rearrangement joins TRBV28 to TRBJ2-4, with TRBD1 as a possible D gene (5 bases). This CDR3 comprises 15 residues. Germline V gene sequence: CDR1 MDHEN, CDR2 SYDVKM. Trimming left V 5 bases short and J 0 bases short, with 11 bases between. The CDR3 loop reads CASSETELAKNIQYF. The CDR3 bases are TGTGCCAGCAGTGAGACAGAACTAGCCAAAAACATTCAGTACTTC.